Described below is a single TCR beta chain sequence and its context. The assay was immunoSEQ multiplex PCR, and TCRdb's table has in-frame clones only and misses some. In the table there are approximately 300,000 clones, around 84% of which are singletons. This entry comes from a study of blood T cell repertoires in COVID-19. The receptor's source is a woman aged 30 to 39 who had been exposed to COVID-19. Sequenced material: PBMCs or T cells enriched from blood (not recorded which).

The CDR3 coding sequence is TGTGCCAGCAGCCCAGGACTAGCGGGTAATACGCAGTATTTT. Its translation: CASSPGLAGNTQYF. The chain uses TRBV7-2 and TRBJ2-3, with 11 bases identical to TRBD2. The CDR3 extends over 14 amino acids. V was pared by 5 bases and J by 7 bases, with 5 bases of the junction left unmatched. Germline-derived CDR1 and CDR2 are SGHTA and FQGNSA.